This is a list of T cell receptor beta chains from one sample in a study of T cell responses to AZD1222 COVID-19 vaccine. Using immunoSEQ multiplex PCR, the repertoire was profiled, and TCRdb retains in-frame clones only, with some absent. Of about 110,000 clones detected, roughly 90% appear once; the ten largest clones hold roughly 15%. Material: peripheral blood, obtained 28 days after the second AZD1222 dose. These TCRs come from an adult who received the AZD1222 COVID-19 vaccine. Both conserved end residues are part of each CDR3. Each record gives: D gene, clone size, V gene, J gene, CDR3 DNA, CDR3 protein. A D gene is named only where the DNA matches it firmly. Not every row has a clone size; where given, it reads once, few, many or a size class.

d_gene: -
abundance: -
v_gene: TRBV28
j_gene: TRBJ1-2
CDR3nt: TGTGCCAGCAGTACTTCCCTCAGGGGCGGCTACACCTTC
CDR3aa: CASSTSLRGGYTF

d_gene: TRBD1
abundance: -
v_gene: TRBV30
j_gene: TRBJ1-5
CDR3nt: TGTGCCTGGAGTGGGGGGACAGGGAGCCACGGTTATCAGCCCCAGCATTTT
CDR3aa: CAWSGGTGSHGYQPQHF

d_gene: -
abundance: -
v_gene: TRBV3-1/TRBV3-2
j_gene: TRBJ1-6
CDR3nt: TGTGCCAGCAGCCGACTTGGACCGGCTATTTCCTATAATTCACCCCTCCACTTT
CDR3aa: CASSRLGPAISYNSPLHF

d_gene: TRBD2
abundance: -
v_gene: TRBV29-1
j_gene: TRBJ2-1
CDR3nt: TGCAGCGTTGAAGGGGGGGGACTAGCGGGAGGGCCGTATGAGCAGTTCTTC
CDR3aa: CSVEGGGLAGGPYEQFF

d_gene: -
abundance: -
v_gene: TRBV2
j_gene: TRBJ1-4
CDR3nt: TGTGCCAGCAGTGCTGCACCTGAAAAACTGTTTTTT
CDR3aa: CASSAAPEKLFF

d_gene: TRBD1
abundance: -
v_gene: TRBV7-9
j_gene: TRBJ2-7
CDR3nt: TGTGCCAGCAGCCTCAACCAGGGGGTCGAGCAGTACTTC
CDR3aa: CASSLNQGVEQYF

d_gene: -
abundance: -
v_gene: TRBV2
j_gene: TRBJ2-2
CDR3nt: TGTGCCAGCAGTACGTACACCGGGGAGCTGTTTTTT
CDR3aa: CASSTYTGELFF

d_gene: TRBD2
abundance: few
v_gene: TRBV3-1/TRBV3-2
j_gene: TRBJ2-2
CDR3nt: TGTGCCAGCAACCAGCGGGGGGCCGACACCGGGGAGCTGTTTTTT
CDR3aa: CASNQRGADTGELFF

d_gene: -
abundance: -
v_gene: TRBV29-1
j_gene: TRBJ1-6
CDR3nt: TGCAGCGTGACAGAATTCTATAATTCACCCCTCCACTTT
CDR3aa: CSVTEFYNSPLHF

d_gene: -
abundance: -
v_gene: TRBV6-1
j_gene: TRBJ1-5
CDR3nt: TGTGCCAGCAGTGAAGCTGGTAGGGGGGCTCTTAGCAATCAGCCCCAGCATTTT
CDR3aa: CASSEAGRGALSNQPQHF

d_gene: -
abundance: -
v_gene: TRBV5-6
j_gene: TRBJ1-3
CDR3nt: TGTGCCAGCAGCGGAAGAAACACCATATATTTT
CDR3aa: CASSGRNTIYF

d_gene: TRBD1
abundance: -
v_gene: TRBV5-6
j_gene: TRBJ1-2
CDR3nt: TGTGCCAGCAGCCGGAGGACAGGCGACTATGGCTACACCTTC
CDR3aa: CASSRRTGDYGYTF

d_gene: -
abundance: -
v_gene: TRBV6-5
j_gene: TRBJ2-3
CDR3nt: TGTGCCAGCAGTTACTCCGGGACTGCGAGCACAGATACGCAGTATTTT
CDR3aa: CASSYSGTASTDTQYF

d_gene: -
abundance: -
v_gene: TRBV2
j_gene: TRBJ1-4
CDR3nt: TGTGCCAGCAGTGAGAGGTCCCGAGCCGAAAAACTGTTTTTT
CDR3aa: CASSERSRAEKLFF

d_gene: -
abundance: -
v_gene: TRBV12-3/TRBV12-4
j_gene: TRBJ2-7
CDR3nt: TGTGCCAGCAGTACTTCCCACGAGCAGTACTTC
CDR3aa: CASSTSHEQYF

d_gene: -
abundance: -
v_gene: TRBV19
j_gene: TRBJ1-1
CDR3nt: TGTGCCAGTAGTATAGTCCGGGACACTGAAGCTTTCTTT
CDR3aa: CASSIVRDTEAFF

d_gene: -
abundance: once
v_gene: TRBV30
j_gene: TRBJ2-7
CDR3nt: TGTGCCTGGGGGGATTCCTACGAGCAGTACTTC
CDR3aa: CAWGDSYEQYF